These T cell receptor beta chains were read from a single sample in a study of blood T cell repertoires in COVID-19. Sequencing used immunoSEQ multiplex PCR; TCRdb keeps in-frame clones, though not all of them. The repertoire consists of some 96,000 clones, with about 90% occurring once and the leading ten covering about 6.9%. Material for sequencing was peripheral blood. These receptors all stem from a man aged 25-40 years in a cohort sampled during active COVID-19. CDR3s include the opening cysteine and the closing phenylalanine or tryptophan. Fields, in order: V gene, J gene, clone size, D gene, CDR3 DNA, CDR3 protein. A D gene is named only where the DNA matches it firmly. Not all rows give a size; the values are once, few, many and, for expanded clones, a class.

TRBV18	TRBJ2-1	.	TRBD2	TGTGCCAGCTCACCACCCGGGACTAGCGTTCATGAGCAGTTCTTC	CASSPPGTSVHEQFF
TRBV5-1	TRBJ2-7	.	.	TGCGCCAGCAGCTTGGGCTCAGGGGCACCGTACCAGTACTTC	CASSLGSGAPYQYF
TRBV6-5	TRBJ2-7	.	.	TGTGCCAGCAGTCCCAGGGGCGCCTTACCCTACGAGCAGTACTTC	CASSPRGALPYEQYF
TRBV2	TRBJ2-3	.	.	TGTGCCAGCAATCATGGCGGTCTTGGCTACACAGATACGCAGTATTTT	CASNHGGLGYTDTQYF
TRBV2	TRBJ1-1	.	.	TGTGCCAGCAGATTACAGGCAAACACTGAAGCTTTCTTT	CASRLQANTEAFF
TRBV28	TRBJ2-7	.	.	TGTGCCAGCCATTATGGGGGGGGCGCATCGTACGAGCAGTACTTC	CASHYGGGASYEQYF
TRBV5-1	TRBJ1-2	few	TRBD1	TGCGCCAGCAGCTTGGGATCGACAGGGCCTTTCTATGGCTACACCTTC	CASSLGSTGPFYGYTF
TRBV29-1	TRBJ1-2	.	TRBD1	TGCAGCGTAGTCGACAGGGGGCTCGGCTATGGCTACACCTTC	CSVVDRGLGYGYTF
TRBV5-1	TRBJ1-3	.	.	TGCGCCAGCAGCTTGGGACAGGGAAACACCATATATTTT	CASSLGQGNTIYF
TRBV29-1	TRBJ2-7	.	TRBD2	TGCAGCGCTACCCGTAAATCGCATATAGCGGGGGGGCTTTACGAGCAGTACTTC	CSATRKSHIAGGLYEQYF
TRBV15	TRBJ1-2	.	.	TGTGCCACCAGCAGAGATCCGGAGGGTAGGGAATACACCTTC	CATSRDPEGREYTF
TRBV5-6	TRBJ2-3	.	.	TGTGCCAGCAGCTTGGGTTATGGCGGGCTGACGCAGTATTTT	CASSLGYGGLTQYF
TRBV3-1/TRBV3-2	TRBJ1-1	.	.	TGTGCCAGCAGCCGAGTACGGGGAGGGACTGAAGCTTTCTTT	CASSRVRGGTEAFF
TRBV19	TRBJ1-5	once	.	TGTGCCAGTAGTCCTTTCAGGGCCAGCAATCAGCCCCAGCATTTT	CASSPFRASNQPQHF
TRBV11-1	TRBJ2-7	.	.	TGTGCCAGCAGCTTAGAGATCCGGGGGTACGAGCAGTACTTC	CASSLEIRGYEQYF
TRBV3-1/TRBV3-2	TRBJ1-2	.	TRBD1	TGTGCCAGCAGCCCGGGACAGGGGTTAAAGGGCTACACCTTC	CASSPGQGLKGYTF
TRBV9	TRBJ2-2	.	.	TGTGCCAGCAACGAACAGGGGACTTTGAACACCGGGGAGCTGTTTTTT	CASNEQGTLNTGELFF
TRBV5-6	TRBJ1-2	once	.	TGTGCCAGCAGCTTGGAACAGGGTTGGGGCTATGGCTACACCTTC	CASSLEQGWGYGYTF
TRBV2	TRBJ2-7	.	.	TGTGCCAGGCGCAGAGAGGTGGCTAACGAGCAGTACTTC	CARRREVANEQYF
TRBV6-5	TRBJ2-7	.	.	TGTGCCAGCAGCCCCCGACAGGCCTTTTTCTACGAGCAGTACTTC	CASSPRQAFFYEQYF
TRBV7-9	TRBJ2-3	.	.	TGTGCCAGCAGCCAATCGGGAGCTAGCACAGATACGCAGTATTTT	CASSQSGASTDTQYF
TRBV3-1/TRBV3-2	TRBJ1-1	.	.	TGTGCCAGCAGCCAAGAGACAGGTGGGAACACTGAAGCTTTCTTT	CASSQETGGNTEAFF
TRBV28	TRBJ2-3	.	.	TGTGCCAGCCATTCCAGGGGAACAGATACGCAGTATTTT	CASHSRGTDTQYF
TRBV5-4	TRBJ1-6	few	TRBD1	TGTGCCAGCAGCTTGTCCGGGACAGCCAATTCACCCCTCCACTTT	CASSLSGTANSPLHF
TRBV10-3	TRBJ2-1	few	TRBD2	TGTGCCACCGGGACTAGCCTGTTTTACAATGAGCAGTTCTTC	CATGTSLFYNEQFF
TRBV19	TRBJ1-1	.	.	TGTGCCAGTAGTAGCTGGAGGCAGAACACTGAAGCTTTCTTT	CASSSWRQNTEAFF
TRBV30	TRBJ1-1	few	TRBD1	TGTGCCTGGAGGACCCAGGGGGGTACTGAAGCTTTCTTT	CAWRTQGGTEAFF
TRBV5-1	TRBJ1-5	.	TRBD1	TGCGCCAGCAGCCCGACGACAGGGGAGGGGCAGCCCCAGCATTTT	CASSPTTGEGQPQHF
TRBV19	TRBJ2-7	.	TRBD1	TGTGCCAGTAGCCTTCCACAGGGGTACGAGCAGTACTTC	CASSLPQGYEQYF
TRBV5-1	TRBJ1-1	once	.	TGCGCCAGCAGCTTGGTTCCAGACATGAACACTGAAGCTTTCTTT	CASSLVPDMNTEAFF
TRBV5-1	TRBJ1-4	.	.	TGCGCCAGCAGCTTAGGGGGATTAGGTGAAAAACTGTTTTTT	CASSLGGLGEKLFF
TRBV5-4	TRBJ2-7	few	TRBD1	TGTGCCAGCAGCGCTGGGACAGTCTCCTACGAGCAGTACTTC	CASSAGTVSYEQYF
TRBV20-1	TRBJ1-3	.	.	TGCAGTGCTAGTCTTTCCAGGGGAAACACCATATATTTT	CSASLSRGNTIYF
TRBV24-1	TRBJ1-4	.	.	TGTGCCACCAGTCCGGGTTCAGGGAGGGGAAATGAAAAACTGTTTTTT	CATSPGSGRGNEKLFF
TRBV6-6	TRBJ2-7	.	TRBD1	TGTGCCAGCAGCCTTCAGGGGGCCTACGAGCAGTACTTC	CASSLQGAYEQYF
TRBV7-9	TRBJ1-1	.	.	TGTGCCAGCAGCTCACGAGGGAACACTGAAGCTTTCTTT	CASSSRGNTEAFF
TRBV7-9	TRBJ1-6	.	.	TGTGCCAGCAGCCTAAATTCACCCCTCCACTTT	CASSLNSPLHF
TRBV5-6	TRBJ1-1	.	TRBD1	TGTGCCAGCAGCTTCCTCGACAGGGGGAACACTGAAGCTTTCTTT	CASSFLDRGNTEAFF
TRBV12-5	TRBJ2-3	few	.	TGTGCTAGTGGTTTGGCCAGAACAGGGCCAGATACGCAGTATTTT	CASGLARTGPDTQYF
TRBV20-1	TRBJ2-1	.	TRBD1	TGCAGTGCTAGTCGCTCGGGACAGGAGATCAATGAGCAGTTCTTC	CSASRSGQEINEQFF
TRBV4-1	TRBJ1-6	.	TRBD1	TGCGCCAGCAGCCAAGATCTGGGGCAGGGGGGTTCACCCCTCCACTTT	CASSQDLGQGGSPLHF
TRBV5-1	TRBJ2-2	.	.	TGCGCCAGCAGCTTGAACCCGGGGATGACCGGGGAGCTGTTTTTT	CASSLNPGMTGELFF